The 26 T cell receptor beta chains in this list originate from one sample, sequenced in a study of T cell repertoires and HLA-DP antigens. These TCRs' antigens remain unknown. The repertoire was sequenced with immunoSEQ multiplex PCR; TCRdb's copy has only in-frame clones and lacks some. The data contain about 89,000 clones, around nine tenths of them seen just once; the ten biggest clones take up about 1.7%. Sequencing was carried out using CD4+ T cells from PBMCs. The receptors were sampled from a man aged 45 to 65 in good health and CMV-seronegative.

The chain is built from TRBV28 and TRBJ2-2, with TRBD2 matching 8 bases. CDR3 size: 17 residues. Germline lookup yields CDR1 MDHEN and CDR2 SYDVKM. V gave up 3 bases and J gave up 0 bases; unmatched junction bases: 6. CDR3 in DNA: TGTGCCAGCAGTTTCGTAATAGCGGGACCGAACACCGGGGAGCTGTTTTTT. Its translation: CASSFVIAGPNTGELFF.

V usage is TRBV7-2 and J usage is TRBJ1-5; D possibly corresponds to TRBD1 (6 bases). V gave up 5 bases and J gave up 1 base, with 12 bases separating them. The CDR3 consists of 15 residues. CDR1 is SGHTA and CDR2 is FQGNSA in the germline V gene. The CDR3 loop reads CASSISDSSNQPQHF. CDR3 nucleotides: TGTGCCAGCAGCATTTCGGACAGCAGCAATCAGCCCCAGCATTTT.

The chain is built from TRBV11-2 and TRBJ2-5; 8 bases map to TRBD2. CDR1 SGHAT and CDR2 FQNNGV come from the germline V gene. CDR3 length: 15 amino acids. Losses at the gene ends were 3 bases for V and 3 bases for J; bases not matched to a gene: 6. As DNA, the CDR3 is TGTGCCAGCAGCTTCCGGGGGGGGGTCGAAGAGACCCAGTACTTC. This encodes CASSFRGGVEETQYF. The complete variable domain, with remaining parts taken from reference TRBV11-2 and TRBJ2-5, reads EAGVAQSPRYKIIEKRQSVAFWCNPISGHATLYWYQQILGQGPKLLIQFQNNGVVDDSQLPKDRFSAERLKGVDSTLKIQPAKLEDSAVYLCASSFRGGVEETQYFGPGTRLLVL.

The CDR3: CASSNRQNEKLFF. Written as DNA, the CDR3 is TGTGCCAGCAGTAACCGACAGAATGAAAAACTGTTTTTT. The chain couples TRBV25-1 to TRBJ1-4; weak D call: TRBD1 (5 bases). CDR1 and CDR2 from the germline V gene are MGHDK and SYGVNS. V lost 5 bases and J lost 5, with 9 bases in between. This CDR3 spans 13 amino acids.

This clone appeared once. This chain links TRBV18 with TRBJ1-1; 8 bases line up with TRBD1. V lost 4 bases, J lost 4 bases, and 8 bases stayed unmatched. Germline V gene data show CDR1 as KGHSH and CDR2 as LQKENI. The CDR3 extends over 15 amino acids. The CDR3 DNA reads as TGTGCCAGCTCACTTGTGGACAGGGACGGCACTGAAGCTTTCTTT. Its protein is CASSLVDRDGTEAFF.

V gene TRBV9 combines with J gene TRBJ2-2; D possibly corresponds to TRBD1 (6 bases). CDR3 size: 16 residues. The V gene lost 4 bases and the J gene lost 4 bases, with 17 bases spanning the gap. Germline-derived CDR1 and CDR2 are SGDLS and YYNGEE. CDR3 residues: CASSFQPADSTGELFF. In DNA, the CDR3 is TGTGCCAGCAGCTTTCAACCCGCGGACAGCACCGGGGAGCTGTTTTTT. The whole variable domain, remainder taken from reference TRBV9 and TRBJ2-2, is DSGVTQTPKHLITATGQRVTLRCSPRSGDLSVYWYQQSLDQGLQFLIQYYNGEERAKGNILERFSAQQFPDLHSELNLSSLELGDSALYFCASSFQPADSTGELFFGEGSRLTVL.

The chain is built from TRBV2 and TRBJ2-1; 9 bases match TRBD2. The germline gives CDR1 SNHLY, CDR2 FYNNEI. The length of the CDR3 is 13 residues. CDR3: CGGASGAYNEQFF. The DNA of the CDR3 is TGTGGAGGGGCTAGCGGGGCCTACAATGAGCAGTTCTTC.

The CDR3 bases are TGCGCCAGCAGCCAAGGGCTGGCTACCTACGAGCAGTACTTC. Its protein is CASSQGLATYEQYF. J is TRBJ2-7 and V is TRBV4-3; D is uncertain. Trimming left V 1 base short and J 2 bases short, with 9 bases between. CDR1 and CDR2 from the germline V gene are LGHNA and YSLEER. The CDR3 has 14 residues.

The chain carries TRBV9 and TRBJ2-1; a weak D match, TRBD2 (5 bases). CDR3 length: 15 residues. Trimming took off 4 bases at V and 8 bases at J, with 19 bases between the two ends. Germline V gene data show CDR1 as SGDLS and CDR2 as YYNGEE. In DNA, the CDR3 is TGTGCCAGCAGCCTCCAAGGTAGAGGAGGATATGAGCAGTTCTTC. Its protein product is CASSLQGRGGYEQFF.

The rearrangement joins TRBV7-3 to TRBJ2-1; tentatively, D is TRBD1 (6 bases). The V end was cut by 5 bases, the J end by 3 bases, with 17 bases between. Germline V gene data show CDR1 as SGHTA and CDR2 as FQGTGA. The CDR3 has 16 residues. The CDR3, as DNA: TGTGCCAGCAGCCTAAGCGGACAGTCGTACTACAATGAGCAGTTCTTC. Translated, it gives CASSLSGQSYYNEQFF.

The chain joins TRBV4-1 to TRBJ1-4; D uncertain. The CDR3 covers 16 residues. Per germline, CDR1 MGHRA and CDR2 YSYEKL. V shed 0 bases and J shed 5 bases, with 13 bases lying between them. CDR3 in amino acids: CASSQDLSSRNEKLFF. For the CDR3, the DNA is TGCGCCAGCAGCCAAGATCTGTCCTCGCGGAATGAAAAACTGTTTTTT.

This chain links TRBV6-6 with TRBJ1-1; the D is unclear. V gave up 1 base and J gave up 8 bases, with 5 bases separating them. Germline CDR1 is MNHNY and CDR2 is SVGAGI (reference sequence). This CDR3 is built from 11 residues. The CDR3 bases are TGTGCCAGCAGTTACTTGGCCGAAGCTTTCTTT. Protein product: CASSYLAEAFF.

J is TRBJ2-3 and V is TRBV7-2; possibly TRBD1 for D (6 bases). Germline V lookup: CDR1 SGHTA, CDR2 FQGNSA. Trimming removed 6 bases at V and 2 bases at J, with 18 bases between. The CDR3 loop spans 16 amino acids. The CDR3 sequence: CASSRSGTTFTDTQYF. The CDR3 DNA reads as TGTGCCAGCAGTCGATCAGGGACAACTTTCACAGATACGCAGTATTTT.

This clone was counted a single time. The DNA of the CDR3 is TGTGCCAGCAGGGGGACAGGGGAGGGTACAGATACGCAGTATTTT. Translated: CASRGTGEGTDTQYF. This rearrangement joins TRBV28 to TRBJ2-3, with 10 nucleotides matching TRBD1. The CDR3 runs to 15 residues. The V segment lost 6 bases and the J segment 3 bases; nucleotides outside the gene matches: 6. Germline CDR1 and CDR2: MDHEN and SYDVKM.

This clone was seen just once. The CDR3 sequence is CASSPTSGRAGTDTQYF. CDR3 DNA sequence: TGTGCCAGCAGCCCAACTAGCGGGAGGGCCGGCACAGATACGCAGTATTTT. The chain is built from TRBV9 and TRBJ2-3; 13 bases are shared with TRBD2. Germline CDR1 SGDLS, CDR2 YYNGEE. This CDR3 has 17 amino acids. V lost 4 bases to trimming and J lost 1 base; unmatched junction nucleotides: 6.

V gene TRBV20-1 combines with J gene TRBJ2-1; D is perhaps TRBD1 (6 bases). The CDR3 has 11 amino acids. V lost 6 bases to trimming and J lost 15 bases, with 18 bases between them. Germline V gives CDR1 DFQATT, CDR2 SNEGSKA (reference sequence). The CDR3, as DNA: TGCAGTGCCCTACAGGGAGCCTGGGTGTTCTTC. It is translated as CSALQGAWVFF.

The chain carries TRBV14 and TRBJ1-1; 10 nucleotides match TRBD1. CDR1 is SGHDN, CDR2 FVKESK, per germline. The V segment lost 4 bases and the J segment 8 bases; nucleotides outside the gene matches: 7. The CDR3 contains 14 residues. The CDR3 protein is CASSPDRGLAEAFF. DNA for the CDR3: TGTGCCAGCAGCCCCGACAGGGGGCTGGCGGAAGCTTTCTTT. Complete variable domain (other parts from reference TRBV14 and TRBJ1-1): EAGVTQFPSHSVIEKGQTVTLRCDPISGHDNLYWYRRVMGKEIKFLLHFVKESKQDESGMPNNRFLAERTGGTYSTLKVQPAELEDSGVYFCASSPDRGLAEAFFGQGTRLTVV.

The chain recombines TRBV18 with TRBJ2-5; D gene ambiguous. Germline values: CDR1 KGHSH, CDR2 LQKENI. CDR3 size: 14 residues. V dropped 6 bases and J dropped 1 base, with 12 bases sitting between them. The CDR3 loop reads CASSPPSSQETQYF. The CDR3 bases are TGTGCCAGCTCCCCGCCCAGCAGCCAAGAGACCCAGTACTTC.

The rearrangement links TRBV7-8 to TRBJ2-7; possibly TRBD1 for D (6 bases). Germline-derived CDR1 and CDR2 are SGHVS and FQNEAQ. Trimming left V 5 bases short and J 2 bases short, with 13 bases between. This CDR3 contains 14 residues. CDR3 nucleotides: TGTGCCAGCAGCACTGACAGGCGGACCTACGAGCAGTACTTC. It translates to CASSTDRRTYEQYF.

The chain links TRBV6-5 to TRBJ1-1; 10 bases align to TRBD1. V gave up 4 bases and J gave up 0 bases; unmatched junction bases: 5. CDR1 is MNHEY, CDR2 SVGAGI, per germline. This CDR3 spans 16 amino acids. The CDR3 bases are TGTGCCAGCAGTTCGCGGACAGGGGGTTTGAACACTGAAGCTTTCTTT. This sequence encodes CASSSRTGGLNTEAFF.

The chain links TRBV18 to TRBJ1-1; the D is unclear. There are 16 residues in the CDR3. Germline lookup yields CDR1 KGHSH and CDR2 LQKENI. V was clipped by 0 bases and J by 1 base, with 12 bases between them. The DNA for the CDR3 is TGTGCCAGCTCACCACCGAAAATCACTCCGAACACTGAAGCTTTCTTT. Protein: CASSPPKITPNTEAFF. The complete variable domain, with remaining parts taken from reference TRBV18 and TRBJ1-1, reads NAGVMQNPRHLVRRRGQEARLRCSPMKGHSHVYWYRQLPEEGLKFMVYLQKENIIDESGMPKERFSAEFPKEGPSILRIQQVVRGDSAAYFCASSPPKITPNTEAFFGQGTRLTVV.

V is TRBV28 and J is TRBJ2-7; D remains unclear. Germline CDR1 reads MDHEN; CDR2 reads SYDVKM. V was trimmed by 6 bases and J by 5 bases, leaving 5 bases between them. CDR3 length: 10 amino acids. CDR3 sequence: CASSHHEQYF. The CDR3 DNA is TGTGCCAGCAGCCACCACGAGCAGTACTTC.

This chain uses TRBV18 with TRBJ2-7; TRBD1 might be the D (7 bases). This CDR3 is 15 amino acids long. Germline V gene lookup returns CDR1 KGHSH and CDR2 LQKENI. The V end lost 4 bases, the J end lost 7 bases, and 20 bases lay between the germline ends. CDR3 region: CASSRGRGALGEQYF. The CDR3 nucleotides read TGTGCCAGCTCACGCGGCAGGGGGGCTCTGGGGGAGCAGTACTTC.

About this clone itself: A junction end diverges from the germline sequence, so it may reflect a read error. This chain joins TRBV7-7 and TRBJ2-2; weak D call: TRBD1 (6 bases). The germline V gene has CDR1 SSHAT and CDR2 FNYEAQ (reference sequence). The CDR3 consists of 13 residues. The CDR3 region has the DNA TGTGCTAGCAGCTTTAGGGGGACCGGGGAGCTGTTTTTT. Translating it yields CASSFRGTGELFF.

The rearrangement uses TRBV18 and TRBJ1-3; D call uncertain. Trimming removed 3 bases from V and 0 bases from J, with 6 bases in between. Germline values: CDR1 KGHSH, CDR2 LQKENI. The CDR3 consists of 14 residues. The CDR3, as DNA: TGTGCCAGCTCACCGGGGTCCTCTGGAAACACCATATATTTT. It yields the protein CASSPGSSGNTIYF.

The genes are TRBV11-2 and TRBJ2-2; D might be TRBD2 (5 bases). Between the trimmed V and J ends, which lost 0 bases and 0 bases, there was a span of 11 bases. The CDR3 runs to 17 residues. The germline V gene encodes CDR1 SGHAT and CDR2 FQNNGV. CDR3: CASSLEVTGTNTGELFF. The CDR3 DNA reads TGTGCCAGCAGCTTAGAAGTTACGGGGACGAACACCGGGGAGCTGTTTTTT.